Listed below are T cell receptor beta chains from one sample, sequenced in a study of early T cells in non-severe SARS-CoV-2 infection. TCRdb recomputed calls from the 5' RACE reads with MiXCR, one row per CDR3 protein. The table has about 44,000 distinct CDR3 sequences, approximately 22% seen once. The input for sequencing was whole blood, taken at baseline. Receptors originate from an adult who was a healthcare worker with PCR-confirmed SARS-CoV-2 infection or an uninfected control (not recorded which). The CDR3 runs from the conserved cysteine through the conserved F or W. A D gene is named only where the DNA matches it firmly. A clone size is listed for some rows: how often the clone was seen (once, few, many), or a class if it is expanded.

>few|TRBJ1-1|TRBV30|.
CAWSTAGGQSYTEAFF
TGTGCCTGGAGTACCGCGGGGGGCCAAAGCTATACTGAAGCTTTCTTT
>.|TRBJ2-3|TRBV7-6|TRBD2
CASSRSGGAADTQYF
TGTGCCAGCAGCCGTAGCGGGGGGGCCGCAGATACGCAGTATTTT
>.|TRBJ2-3|TRBV21-1|.
CASSPRTSGFTDTQYF
TGTGCCAGCAGCCCCCGGACTAGCGGCTTCACAGATACGCAGTATTTT
>few|TRBJ2-7|TRBV6-5|.
CASSYRGPTGTLYEQYF
TGTGCCAGCAGTTACCGGGGGCCGACAGGTACCCTATACGAGCAGTACTTC
>.|TRBJ1-6|TRBV27|TRBD1
CASRGQGAGATLHF
TGTGCCAGCAGGGGACAGGGGGCGGGGGCAACCCTCCACTTT
>.|TRBJ1-3|TRBV6-6|TRBD1
CASSSPRTGGLGNTIYF
TGTGCCAGCAGTTCGCCTAGGACAGGGGGCCTTGGAAACACCATATATTTT
>few|TRBJ2-3|TRBV7-9|.
CASSFRGGSTDTQYF
TGTGCCAGCAGCTTTCGTGGGGGAAGCACAGATACGCAGTATTTT
>.|TRBJ2-7|TRBV6-1|.
CASSSGTDPYEQYF
TGTGCCAGCAGTTCCGGGACTGACCCCTACGAGCAGTACTTC
>many|TRBJ1-6|TRBV20-1|.
CSVSSSYNSPLHF
TGCAGTGTCTCGAGCTCCTATAATTCACCCCTCCACTTT
>.|TRBJ2-2|TRBV30|TRBD2
CAWILRGGTNTGELFF
TGTGCCTGGATCCTCCGGGGGGGAACGAACACCGGGGAGCTGTTTTTT
>.|TRBJ1-1|TRBV7-9|.
CASSSRVQNTEVFF
TGTGCCAGCAGCTCCCGGGTACAGAACACTGAAGTTTTCTTT
>.|TRBJ2-2|TRBV10-3|TRBD1
CAISVTGDNTGELFF
TGTGCCATCAGCGTGACAGGGGATAACACCGGGGAGCTGTTTTTT
>few|TRBJ1-1|TRBV5-1|TRBD1
CASSPLDRVGAFF
TGCGCCAGCAGTCCTTTGGACAGGGTAGGAGCTTTCTTT
>.|TRBJ2-7|TRBV12-3/TRBV12-4|.
CASSPPGRRYEQYF
TGTGCCAGCAGCCCCCCGGGACGGCGATACGAGCAGTACTTC
>many|TRBJ2-3|TRBV5-1|.
CASSSGAQQSADTQYF
TGCGCCAGCAGCTCAGGCGCCCAGCAGAGTGCAGATACGCAGTATTTT
>few|TRBJ2-1|TRBV11-2|.
CASSLEAARGSNEQFF
TGTGCCAGCAGCTTAGAGGCCGCAAGGGGATCCAATGAGCAGTTCTTC
>.|TRBJ1-1|TRBV4-3|.
CASSQERGAEAFF
TGCGCCAGCAGCCAAGAGAGGGGGGCTGAAGCTTTCTTT
>.|TRBJ2-1|TRBV19|TRBD2
CASWGGNNEQFF
TGTGCCAGTTGGGGGGGGAACAATGAGCAGTTCTTC
>few|TRBJ1-1|TRBV18|TRBD1
CASSPPGQGANTEAFF
TGTGCCAGCTCACCCCCGGGACAGGGCGCGAACACTGAAGCTTTCTTT
>many|TRBJ1-1|TRBV11-2|.
CASSLDTGFNTEAFF
TGTGCCAGCAGCTTAGATACCGGATTTAACACTGAAGCTTTCTTT
>once|TRBJ1-4|TRBV5-1|.
CASSLDSNEKLFF
TGCGCCAGCAGCTTGGACAGTAATGAAAAACTGTTTTTT
>few|TRBJ1-1|TRBV5-5|.
CASSSFMGLNTEAFF
TGTGCCAGCAGCTCCTTTATGGGGCTGAACACTGAAGCTTTCTTT
>medium-sized|TRBJ1-4|TRBV6-6|TRBD1
CASRPRTGDGEKLFF
TGTGCCAGCAGACCCCGGACAGGAGACGGTGAAAAACTGTTTTTT
>few|TRBJ2-1|TRBV4-3|.
CASSQVHRDNEQFF
TGCGCCAGCAGCCAAGTGCACAGGGATAATGAGCAGTTCTTC
>.|TRBJ1-2|TRBV10-3|.
CAISPRTAENGYTF
TGTGCCATCAGCCCACGGACCGCCGAGAACGGCTACACCTTC
>few|TRBJ2-3|TRBV20-1|TRBD2
CSASGGADTQYF
TGCAGTGCTAGCGGGGGGGCAGATACGCAGTATTTT
>.|TRBJ2-7|TRBV5-1|.
CASSLAPLTGAWEQYF
TGCGCCAGCAGCTTGGCTCCTCTGACGGGCGCATGGGAGCAGTACTTC
>.|TRBJ1-4|TRBV10-3|.
CAITSGGNEKLFF
TGTGCCATCACATCCGGGGGCAATGAAAAACTGTTTTTT
>.|TRBJ2-5|TRBV5-1|.
CASSLAAEQETQYF
TGCGCCAGCAGCTTGGCGGCGGAGCAAGAGACCCAGTACTTC
>.|TRBJ1-1|TRBV6-2/TRBV6-3|.
CASTRGAAKDTEAFF
TGTGCCAGCACTCGCGGGGCAGCGAAGGACACTGAAGCTTTCTTT
>few|TRBJ1-6|TRBV7-9|TRBD1
CASSKTAQGNSPLHF
TGTGCCAGCAGCAAGACGGCACAGGGGAATTCACCCCTCCACTTT
>.|TRBJ2-2|TRBV6-4|TRBD1
CASSPTGVDTGELFF
TGTGCCAGCAGTCCAACAGGGGTCGACACCGGGGAGCTGTTTTTT
>.|TRBJ2-2|TRBV9|TRBD1
CASSGHWGTGETGELFF
TGTGCCAGCAGCGGGCACTGGGGGACAGGGGAAACCGGGGAGCTGTTTTTT
>.|TRBJ1-5|TRBV27|.
CASSPLAGQPQHF
TGTGCCAGCAGTCCCCTCGCCGGGCAGCCCCAGCATTTT
>few|TRBJ2-6|TRBV10-3|.
CAISETGFDSGANVLTF
TGTGCCATCAGTGAGACGGGGTTCGACTCTGGGGCCAACGTCCTGACTTTC
>.|TRBJ2-5|TRBV6-5|TRBD1
CASSYTGGETQYF
TGTGCCAGCAGTTACACAGGGGGAGAGACCCAGTACTTC
>.|TRBJ2-7|TRBV13|.
CASSFSQGTYEQYF
TGTGCCAGCAGCTTTTCACAGGGCACCTACGAGCAGTACTTC
>few|TRBJ2-3|TRBV7-9|.
CASTPRGADTQYF
TGTGCCAGCACCCCGAGGGGAGCAGATACGCAGTATTTT
>few|TRBJ2-3|TRBV20-1|TRBD2
CSARDPLAGETDTQYF
TGCAGTGCTAGAGATCCGCTAGCGGGGGAAACAGATACGCAGTATTTT
>.|TRBJ1-5|TRBV6-2/TRBV6-3|.
CASSYDQGPLQPQHF
TGTGCCAGCAGTTACGACCAGGGCCCATTGCAGCCCCAGCATTTT
>few|TRBJ2-4|TRBV6-5|TRBD1
CASSYSMPTGPRKNIQYF
TGTGCCAGCAGTTACTCGATGCCGACAGGGCCCAGAAAAAACATTCAGTACTTC
>.|TRBJ2-5|TRBV25-1|.
CASSDYNQETQYF
TGTGCCAGCAGCGACTATAACCAAGAGACCCAGTACTTC
>.|TRBJ2-7|TRBV6-5|TRBD1
CAGSLVGTGGREQYF
TGTGCCGGCAGTTTAGTAGGGACAGGGGGACGGGAGCAGTACTTC
>.|TRBJ2-1|TRBV9|.
CASSLPRDEQFF
TGTGCCAGCAGCCTACCTAGGGATGAGCAGTTCTTC
>few|TRBJ2-7|TRBV29-1|TRBD1
CSARQGEHYEQYF
TGCAGCGCTCGACAGGGGGAACACTACGAGCAGTACTTC
>.|TRBJ2-4|TRBV6-2/TRBV6-3|TRBD1
CASSYGTGGIAKNIQYF
TGTGCCAGCAGTTACGGCACAGGGGGCATAGCCAAAAACATTCAGTACTTC
>few|TRBJ2-1|TRBV10-3|.
CAISDPGAWNEQFF
TGTGCCATCAGTGATCCCGGGGCCTGGAATGAGCAGTTCTTC
>.|TRBJ2-7|TRBV5-6|.
CASSLYYEQYF
TGTGCCAGCAGCCTATACTACGAGCAGTACTTC